This T cell receptor (beta chain) was retrieved from a study of cytomegalovirus exposure and HLA in healthy donors. Study-level results: Previously analyzed data showed that most TCR beta V segments were productive at a frequency of about 87% or about 30%. Sequences of the TCR beta chain were said to predict the HLA-A and HLA-B alleles of most subjects accurately.

About this clone itself: Its specificity is not known.

Germline-derived CDR1 and CDR2 are MGHDK and SYGVNS. Trimming cost V 4 bases and J 3 bases; bases outside gene matches: 5. This CDR3 region has 14 residues. Primers included in the PCR were 60 Vbeta and 13 Jbeta primers. Profiling relied on immunoSEQ multiplex PCR, and the TCRdb table lists in-frame clones only, not all of them. The data hold around 45,000 clones, with approximately 70% observed a single time. The rearrangement links TRBV25-1 to TRBJ1-2; 7 bases align to TRBD1. The source of this sequence is a man younger than 40 in good health and CMV-seronegative. The sample consisted of PBMCs. CDR3 protein: CASSGKQGYYGYTF. CDR3 sequence (DNA): TGTGCCAGCAGTGGGAAACAGGGGTACTATGGCTACACCTTC.